These T cell receptor beta chains were read from a single sample in a study of T cells in Graves' hyperthyroidism and ophthalmopathy. Via MiXCR, TCRdb re-called the multiplex PCR reads, giving one row per CDR3 protein. The sample lists some 700,000 distinct CDR3 sequences; approximately 15% were seen once. Sequenced material: blood. All receptors derive from a man aged 50 to 60 with Graves' hyperthyroidism. Each CDR3 is given without its conserved first and last residue. The D gene is left open where the match is weak. Size tells how often a clone was seen (once, few, many) or the class of an expanded clone, and some rows leave it out.

abundance	d_gene	len	j_gene	v_gene	CDR3aa
many	.	10	TRBJ2-2	TRBV2	ASSESHGELF
many	.	13	TRBJ1-5	TRBV3-1	ASSQGTVSNQPQH
many	.	13	TRBJ2-3	TRBV18	ASSPTAGSTDTQY
few	.	9	TRBJ2-7	TRBV27	ASSTGNEQY
many	.	13	TRBJ1-1	TRBV2	ASSPSQGTDTEAF
many	TRBD2	14	TRBJ2-7	TRBV18	ASSPVAGVTQDEQY
few	.	14	TRBJ2-6	TRBV7-9	ASRGSQSSGANVLT
few	TRBD2	11	TRBJ2-3	TRBV20-1	SASSGGTDTQY
.	TRBD1	12	TRBJ1-2	TRBV27	ASSFTGQGHGYT
many	TRBD1	13	TRBJ2-3	TRBV28	ASRPQGAGTDTQY
many	.	14	TRBJ1-1	TRBV5-1	ASLKSPGQKNTEAF
few	TRBD2	14	TRBJ2-2	TRBV13	ASSARTSGMAGELF
few	.	16	TRBJ2-2	TRBV15	ATSRDRIIADIAGELF
many	TRBD1	12	TRBJ1-2	TRBV12-3/TRBV12-4	AVIVGQGVRGYT
.	TRBD1	13	TRBJ1-1	TRBV20-1	SARVYDRANTEAF
few	.	12	TRBJ1-4	TRBV9	ASSRRGDNEKLF
many	.	12	TRBJ2-3	TRBV27	ASSTTRGAYTQY
few	.	16	TRBJ2-1	TRBV10-2	ASRHPSRGMSSYNEQF
many	.	12	TRBJ2-1	TRBV2	ATCEEFSYNEQF
many	TRBD2	13	TRBJ2-7	TRBV28	ASSFQIAGAPEQY
.	TRBD1	12	TRBJ1-2	TRBV28	ASSFQGAGYGYT
.	TRBD1	12	TRBJ1-6	TRBV19	ASSTTTGGKPLH
.	TRBD1	13	TRBJ2-7	TRBV20-1	SAGPGQGFSYEQY
many	TRBD2	12	TRBJ2-5	TRBV20-1	SARAVSGEETQY
many	.	12	TRBJ2-3	TRBV27	ASSRGFGTDTQY
.	.	12	TRBJ2-7	TRBV2	ASRQEAVAYEQY
.	.	14	TRBJ1-5	TRBV28	ASSSYSLLSNQPQH
many	.	10	TRBJ2-1	TRBV2	ASGVLGREQF
.	TRBD1	13	TRBJ2-4	TRBV5-1	ASSLEGASQNIQY
many	.	14	TRBJ2-7	TRBV19	ASSMMGPGDPYEQY
many	TRBD1	11	TRBJ1-1	TRBV4-1	ASSQTGIAEAF
.	.	12	TRBJ1-1	TRBV7-2	ASSLATIAPEAF
many	.	13	TRBJ2-5	TRBV27	ASSSQATGRQTQY